This record covers a single TCR beta chain. This entry belongs to a study of cytomegalovirus exposure and HLA in healthy donors. Method: immunoSEQ multiplex PCR; TCRdb's copy keeps in-frame clones and lacks some. The sample yields about 63,000 clones, 85% to 95% seen once. The study drew the donors from its roughly 120-subject validation cohort, separate from the approximately 700-subject first cohort. This CDR3 has 16 residues. V was cut by 6 bases and J by 2 bases, with 14 bases left in between. CDR1 is KGHSH, CDR2 LQKENI, per germline. This sequence originates from a woman under 30 in good health and CMV-seropositive. Specimen: PBMCs. V usage is TRBV18 and J usage is TRBJ2-6; tentative D call: TRBD1 (6 bases). CDR3 DNA sequence: TGTGCCAGCTCGGTACAGGGATCCCCTGGGGCCAACGTCCTGACTTTC. It is translated as CASSVQGSPGANVLTF.